This TCR beta chain came from a study of blood T cell repertoires in COVID-19. Study-wide context: Sites in the United States, Italy and Spain provided acute and convalescent COVID-19 samples. Sources were T cells, B-cell-depleted T cells, or PBMCs; the material itself was cDNA or gDNA.

Germline V gene data show CDR1 as MNHEY and CDR2 as SVGAGI. The CDR3 sequence is 15 residues long. V trimming: 0 bases; J trimming: 5 bases; junction bases outside the gene matches: 6. Original processing methods: Estimation of nucleated cell counts was performed using reference gene primer amplification. The data were produced by immunoSEQ multiplex PCR, yet TCRdb's version contains in-frame clones alone and is incomplete. V, J and clone size derive from that table, while D and trimming were established from the DNA sequence. The table shows approximately 400,000 clones, with roughly four fifths occurring only once.

V and J are TRBV6-5 and TRBJ2-7, with 8 bases identical to TRBD1. Input material: peripheral blood. This clonotype originated in a human donor with acute or convalescent COVID-19. The donor label of this sample is uncertain. Written as DNA, the CDR3 is TGTGCCAGCAGTTACTCGAAGCAGGGGGCGAACGAGCAGTACTTC. Its protein product is CASSYSKQGANEQYF.